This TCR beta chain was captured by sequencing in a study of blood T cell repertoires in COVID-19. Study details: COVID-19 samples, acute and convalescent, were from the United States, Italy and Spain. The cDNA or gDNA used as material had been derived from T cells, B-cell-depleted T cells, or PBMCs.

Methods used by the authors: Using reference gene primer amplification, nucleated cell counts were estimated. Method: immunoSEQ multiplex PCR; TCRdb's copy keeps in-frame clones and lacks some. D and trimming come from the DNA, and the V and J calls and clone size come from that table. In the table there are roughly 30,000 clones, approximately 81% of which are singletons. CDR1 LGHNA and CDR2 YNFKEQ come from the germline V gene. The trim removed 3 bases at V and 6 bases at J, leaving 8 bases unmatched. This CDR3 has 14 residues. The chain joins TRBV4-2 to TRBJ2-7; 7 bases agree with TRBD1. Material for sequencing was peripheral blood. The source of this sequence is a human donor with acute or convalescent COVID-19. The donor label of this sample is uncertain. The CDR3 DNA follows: TGTGCCAGCAGCCAGGGGCGACAGGGTGGCGAGCAGTACTTC. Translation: CASSQGRQGGEQYF.